One T cell receptor (beta chain) is described in this entry. Its specificity is unknown. The data were produced by immunoSEQ multiplex PCR, yet TCRdb's version contains in-frame clones alone and is incomplete. The sample lists 95,000 to 110,000 clones; around 90% were seen once. This CDR3 comprises 15 residues. Germline V gene lookup returns CDR1 SEHNR and CDR2 FQNEAQ (reference sequence). V shed 6 bases, J shed 1 base, and the junction held 6 bases outside the gene matches. This specimen belongs to a study of graft-versus-host responses after intestinal transplantation. Specimen: unstimulated CD4+ T cells sorted from spleen or lymph node cells, collected before transplant. The chain is built from TRBV7-9 and TRBJ1-2; 9 bases are a match to TRBD1. The sequence was obtained from a human donor who was the organ donor for an intestinal transplant. The CDR3 sequence: CASSPQGQGNYGYTF. The DNA for the CDR3 is TGTGCCAGCAGTCCTCAGGGACAGGGTAACTATGGCTACACCTTC.